Sequencing of this TCR beta chain was carried out in a study of CD4 T cells in relation to SARS-CoV-2 and coronaviruses. On the study more broadly: PBMCs were cultured with antigen for nine to ten days before TCR beta sequencing.

CD4+ T cells from unexposed donors were obtained before the COVID-19 pandemic (2011-2018). Isolation of CD4+ T cells took place after less than 11 days in culture. Testing used SARS-CoV-2 S/N and four cold-coronavirus spikes on unexposed-donor CD4+ T cells, cells permitting. Cultures received half-medium IL-2 refreshes on days 3 and 7. This table comes from immunoSEQ multiplex PCR, and its TCRdb copy is limited to in-frame clones, with some not included. The table records approximately 11,000 clones, around 83% of them present only once. Note on this clone: Its antigen is as yet unknown.

This sequence was found in a human donor in good health. Sequencing used CD4+ T cells from PBMCs, cultured in vitro.

The CDR3 DNA reads TGCGCCAGCAGCCGCTCACAGATTGCAACTAATGAAAAACTGTTTTTT. Translated, it gives CASSRSQIATNEKLFF. V is TRBV4-1 and J is TRBJ1-4; D remains ambiguous. CDR1 and CDR2 (germline): MGHRA, YSYEKL. The CDR3 consists of 16 residues. The germline V and J ends were trimmed by 4 bases and 0 bases, with 12 bases remaining between them.